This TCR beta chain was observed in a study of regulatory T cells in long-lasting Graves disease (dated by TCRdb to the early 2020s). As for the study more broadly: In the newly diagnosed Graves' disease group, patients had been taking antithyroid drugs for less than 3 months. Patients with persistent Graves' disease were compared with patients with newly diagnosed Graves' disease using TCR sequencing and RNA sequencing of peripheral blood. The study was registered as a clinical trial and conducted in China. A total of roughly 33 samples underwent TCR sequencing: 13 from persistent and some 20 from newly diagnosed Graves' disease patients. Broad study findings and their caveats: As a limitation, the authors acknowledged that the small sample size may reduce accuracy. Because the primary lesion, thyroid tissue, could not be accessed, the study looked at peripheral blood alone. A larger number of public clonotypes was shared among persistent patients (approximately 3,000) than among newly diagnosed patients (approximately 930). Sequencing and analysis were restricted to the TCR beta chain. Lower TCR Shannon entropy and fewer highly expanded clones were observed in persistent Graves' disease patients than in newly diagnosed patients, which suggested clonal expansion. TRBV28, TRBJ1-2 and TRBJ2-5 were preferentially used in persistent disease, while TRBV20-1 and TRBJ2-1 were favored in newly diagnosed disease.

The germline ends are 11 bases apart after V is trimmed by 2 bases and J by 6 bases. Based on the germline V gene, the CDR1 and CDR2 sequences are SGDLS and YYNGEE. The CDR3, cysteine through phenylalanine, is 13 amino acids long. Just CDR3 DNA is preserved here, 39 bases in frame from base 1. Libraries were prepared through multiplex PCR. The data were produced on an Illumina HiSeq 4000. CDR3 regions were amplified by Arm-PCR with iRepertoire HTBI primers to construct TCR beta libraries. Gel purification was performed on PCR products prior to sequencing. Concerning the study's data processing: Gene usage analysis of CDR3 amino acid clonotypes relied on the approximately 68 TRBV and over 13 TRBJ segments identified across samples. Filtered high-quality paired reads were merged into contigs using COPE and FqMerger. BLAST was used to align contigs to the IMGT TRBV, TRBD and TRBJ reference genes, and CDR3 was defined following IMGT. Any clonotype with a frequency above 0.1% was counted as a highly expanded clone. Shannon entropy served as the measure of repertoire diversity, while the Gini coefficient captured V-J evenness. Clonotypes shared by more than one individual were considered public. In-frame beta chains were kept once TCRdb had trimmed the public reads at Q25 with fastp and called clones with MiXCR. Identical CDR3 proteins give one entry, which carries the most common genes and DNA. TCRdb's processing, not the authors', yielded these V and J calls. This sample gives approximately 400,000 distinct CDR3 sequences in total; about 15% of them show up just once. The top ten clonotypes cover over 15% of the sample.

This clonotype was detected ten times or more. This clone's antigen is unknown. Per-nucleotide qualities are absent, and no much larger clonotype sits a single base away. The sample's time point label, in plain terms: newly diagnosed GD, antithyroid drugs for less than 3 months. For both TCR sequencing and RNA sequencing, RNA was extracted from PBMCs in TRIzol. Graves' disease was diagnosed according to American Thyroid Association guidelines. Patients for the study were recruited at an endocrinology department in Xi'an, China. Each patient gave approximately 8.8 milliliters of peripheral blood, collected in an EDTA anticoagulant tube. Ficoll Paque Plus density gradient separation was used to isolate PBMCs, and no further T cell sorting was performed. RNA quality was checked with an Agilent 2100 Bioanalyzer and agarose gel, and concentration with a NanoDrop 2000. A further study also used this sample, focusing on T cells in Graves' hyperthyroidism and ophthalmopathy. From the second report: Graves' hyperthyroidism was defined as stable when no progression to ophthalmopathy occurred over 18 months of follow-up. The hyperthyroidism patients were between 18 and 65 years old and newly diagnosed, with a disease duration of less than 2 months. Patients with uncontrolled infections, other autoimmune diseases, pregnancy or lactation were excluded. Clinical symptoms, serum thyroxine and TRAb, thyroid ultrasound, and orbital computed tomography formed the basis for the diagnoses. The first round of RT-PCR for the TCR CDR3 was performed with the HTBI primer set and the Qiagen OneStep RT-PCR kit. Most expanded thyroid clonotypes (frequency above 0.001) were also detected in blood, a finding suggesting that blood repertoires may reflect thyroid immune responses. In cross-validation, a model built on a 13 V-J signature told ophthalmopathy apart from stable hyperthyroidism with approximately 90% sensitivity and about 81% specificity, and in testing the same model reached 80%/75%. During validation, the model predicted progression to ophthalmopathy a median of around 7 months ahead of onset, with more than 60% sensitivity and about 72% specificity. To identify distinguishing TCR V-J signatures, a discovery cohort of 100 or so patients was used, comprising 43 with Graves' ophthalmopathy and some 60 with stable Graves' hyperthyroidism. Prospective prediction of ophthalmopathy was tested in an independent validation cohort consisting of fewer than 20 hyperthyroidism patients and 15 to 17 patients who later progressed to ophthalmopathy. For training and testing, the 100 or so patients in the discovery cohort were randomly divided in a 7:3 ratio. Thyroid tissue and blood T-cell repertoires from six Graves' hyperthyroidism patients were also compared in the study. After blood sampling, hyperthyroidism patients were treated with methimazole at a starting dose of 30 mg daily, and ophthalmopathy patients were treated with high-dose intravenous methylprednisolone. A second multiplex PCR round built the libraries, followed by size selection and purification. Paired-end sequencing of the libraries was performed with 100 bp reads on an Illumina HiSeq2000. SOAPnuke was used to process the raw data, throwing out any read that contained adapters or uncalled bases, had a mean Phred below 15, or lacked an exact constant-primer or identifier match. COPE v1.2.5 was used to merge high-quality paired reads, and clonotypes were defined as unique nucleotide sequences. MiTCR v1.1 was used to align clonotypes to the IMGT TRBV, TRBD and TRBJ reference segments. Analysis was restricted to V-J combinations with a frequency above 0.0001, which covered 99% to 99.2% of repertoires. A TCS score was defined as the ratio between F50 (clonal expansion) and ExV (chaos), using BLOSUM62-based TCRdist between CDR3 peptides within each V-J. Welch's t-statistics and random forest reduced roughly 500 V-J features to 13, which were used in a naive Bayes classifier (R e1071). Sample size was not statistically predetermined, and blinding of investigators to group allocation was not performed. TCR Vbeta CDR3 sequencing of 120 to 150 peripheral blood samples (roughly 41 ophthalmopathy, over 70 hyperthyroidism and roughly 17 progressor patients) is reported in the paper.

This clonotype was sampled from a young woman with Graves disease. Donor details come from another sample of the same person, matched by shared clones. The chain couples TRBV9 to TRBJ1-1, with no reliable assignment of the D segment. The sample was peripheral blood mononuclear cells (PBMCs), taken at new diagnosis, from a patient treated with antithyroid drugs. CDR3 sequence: CASSVLGTAEAFF. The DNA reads TGTGCCAGCAGCGTCCTAGGTACAGCTGAAGCTTTCTTT.